These 7 T cell receptor beta chains were sequenced from one sample in a study of molecular identifiers for immune sequencing clone quantification. In TCRdb, the PCR reads were re-called with MiXCR into one record per CDR3 protein. The table has about 320,000 distinct CDR3 sequences, 20% to 25% seen once. Input material: naive CD8+ T cells from blood, with Jurkat cell RNA spiked in. Stated subset: FACS-sorted CD8+CD4-CCR7+CD45RA+ naive T cells. These receptors all come from a human donor in good health. Some libraries in this study had Jurkat cell RNA spiked in.

This sequence joins TRBV19 and TRBJ2-7; TRBD1 matches 8 bases. V was pared by 4 bases and J by 2 bases, with 13 bases of the junction left unmatched. The CDR3 is 17 residues long. Looked up from germline, CDR1 is LNHDA and CDR2 is SQIVND (reference sequence). The CDR3 sequence: CASSTATGTGLTYEQYF. As DNA, the CDR3 is TGTGCCAGTAGTACAGCTACCGGGACAGGACTAACCTACGAGCAGTACTTC.

A remark on this clonotype: A much larger clone differs from this one at a single base, so this may be a read error. The chain couples TRBV7-9 to TRBJ2-3, with D possibly TRBD2 on 6 matching bases. This CDR3 has 17 residues. V was trimmed by 4 bases and J by 8 bases, leaving 25 bases between them. From germline, CDR1 is SEHNR and CDR2 FQNEAQ (reference sequence). The CDR3 coding sequence is TGTGCCAGCAGCTCTACGCTGGACTACGCCGCCCCAGCTACGCAGTATTTT. Protein sequence: CASSSTLDYAAPATQYF.

V and J are TRBV19 and TRBJ2-7; 7 bases agree with TRBD1. Germline V CDR1 and CDR2: LNHDA, SQIVND (reference sequence). After removal of 5 bases from V and 5 bases from J, the junction contained 9 bases not matched to a gene. This CDR3 is built from 14 residues. The CDR3 DNA reads TGTGCCAGTAGTGACGACAGGGATTCTAACGAGCAGTACTTC. It codes for CASSDDRDSNEQYF.

This clonotype was recorded many times. This chain connects TRBV6-2 or TRBV6-3 to TRBJ2-7; TRBD2 might be the D (5 bases). There are 14 residues in the CDR3. CDR1 is MNHEY and CDR2 is SVGEGT in the germline V gene. Trimming took 2 bases from V and 7 from J, leaving 15 bases between them. CDR3 DNA sequence: TGTGCCAGCAGTTACCCTCAGCGGTCGGGAGAGCAGTACTTC. It is translated as CASSYPQRSGEQYF.

This clonotype was detected many times. The genes are TRBV6-5 and TRBJ2-3; D is uncertain. CDR3 size: 15 residues. Trimming took off 6 bases at V and 3 bases at J, with 16 bases between the two ends. The germline V gene has CDR1 MNHEY and CDR2 SVGAGI. The CDR3, as DNA: TGTGCCAGCAGCCCAGACATTCCAAGTACAGATACGCAGTATTTT. Translation: CASSPDIPSTDTQYF.

This clonotype was observed at least ten times. The chain recombines TRBV7-9 with TRBJ2-7; TRBD1 matches 9 bases. V lost 3 bases and J lost 0; bases outside the gene matches: 3. The germline V gene has CDR1 SEHNR and CDR2 FQNEAQ (reference sequence). CDR3 length: 15 residues. The CDR3 sequence: CASSLDRGYSYEQYF. The CDR3 bases are TGTGCCAGCAGCTTGGACAGGGGTTACTCCTACGAGCAGTACTTC. Together with reference TRBV7-9 and TRBJ2-7, the CDR3 gives the full variable domain: DTGVSQNPRHKITKRGQNVTFRCDPISEHNRLYWYRQTLGQGPEFLTYFQNEAQLEKSRLLSDRFSAERPKGSFSTLEIQRTEQGDSAMYLCASSLDRGYSYEQYFGPGTRLTVT.

This clonotype was picked up many times. The chain joins TRBV5-1 to TRBJ2-7; D gene uncertain. Trimming pared 6 bases from V and 3 bases from J, leaving 13 bases between. The CDR3 sequence is 13 residues long. CDR1 is SGHRS and CDR2 is YFSETQ in the germline V gene. The CDR3 coding sequence is TGCGCCAGCACCGTCGGACGGAACTACGAGCAGTACTTC. Translation: CASTVGRNYEQYF.